Listed here are 29 T cell receptor beta chains from one sample, sequenced in a study of T cell clonality in common variable immunodeficiency. Produced via immunoSEQ multiplex PCR; TCRdb's table is partial and in-frame only. The counts give about 40,000 clones, none of them seen only once; about 1.3% is held by the top ten. The sample was peripheral blood mononuclear cells. The receptors were gathered from a person aged 18 to 70 in good health.

There are many counts of this clone. CDR3 DNA (partial): TGTGCCACCAGCCCTCGGGACAGTTTCTATGGC. This codes for CATSPRDSFYG. Given in full, the CDR3 is CATSPRDSFYGYTF. The chain uses TRBV15 and TRBJ1-2; TRBD1 agrees at 7 bases. The read halts 3 residues ahead of the CDR3 end, with the missing end drawn from the germline J gene. The J segment lost 4 bases and the V segment lost 5 bases, leaving 7 bases of the junction unmatched. CDR1 and CDR2 (germline): LNHNV, YYDKDF (reference sequence). This CDR3 is built from 14 residues.

There are a few counts of this clone. The read falls 3 residues short of the CDR3 end, and the missing part is taken from the germline J gene. The chain couples TRBV19 to TRBJ2-3; TRBD1 might be the D (6 bases). Germline V CDR1 and CDR2: LNHDA, SQIVND (reference sequence). The CDR3 extends over 16 amino acids. The CDR3 protein is CASSSQGRRGNQPQYF. CDR3 DNA, as far as it was read: TGTGCCAGTAGCTCCCAGGGCCGCAGGGGTAATCAGCCG.

This clone was found many times. With the read ending 3 residues before the CDR3 end, the germline J gene is used to fill in that end. The rearrangement uses TRBV29-1 and TRBJ2-4; 9 bases are shared with TRBD1. Losses at the gene ends were 4 bases for V and 9 bases for J; bases not matched to a gene: 7. CDR3 length equals 13 residues. Germline CDR1 and CDR2: SQVTM and ANQGSEA. The chain's CDR3 is CSVGDRDLSIQYF. CDR3 bases read: TGCAGCGTTGGGGACAGGGACCTGAGCATT.

This clone was seen a few times. The read terminates 3 residues ahead of where the CDR3 ends, so the germline J gene completes it. V usage is TRBV5-1 and J usage is TRBJ2-5, with a tentative D call TRBD2 (6 bases). Germline CDR1 is SGHRS and CDR2 is YFSETQ. This CDR3 is 16 amino acids long. Deletions cut 0 bases from V and 2 bases from J, with 14 bases between. The CDR3 region is CASSLVGGKGQETQYF. The CDR3 DNA, read in part, is TGCGCCAGCAGCTTGGTGGGCGGGAAGGGTCAAGAGACC.

There are many counts of this clone. The CDR3 loop is CSALGLAGVYNEQFF. CDR3 bases read: TGCAGTGCATTGGGACTAGCGGGAGTTTACAATGAG. The J gene is TRBJ2-1, the V gene TRBV20-1, with 14 bases fitting TRBD2. The read terminates 3 residues ahead of where the CDR3 ends, so the germline J gene completes it. Unmatched junction bases numbered 5, after V lost 6 bases and J lost 4 bases. Per germline, CDR1 DFQATT and CDR2 SNEGSKA (reference sequence). This CDR3 has 15 residues.

Turning to this clone: Sequencing ends 3 residues short of the CDR3 end; the germline J gene provides the rest. The chain combines TRBV18 with TRBJ2-7; 8 bases align to TRBD1. Germline V CDR1 and CDR2: KGHSH, LQKENI. The junction had 12 bases not matched to a gene; V was cut back by 2 bases and J by 3 bases. CDR3 length: 17 amino acids. CDR3 residues: CASSPEGPGGRYYEQYF. The CDR3 DNA, read in part, is TGTGCCAGCTCACCAGAAGGCCCAGGGGGCAGATACTACGAG.

This clone was detected ten times or more. Read sequence stops 3 residues before the CDR3 end, and the germline J gene provides the missing end. The chain carries TRBV7-2 and TRBJ2-7; D gene uncertain. From germline, CDR1 is SGHTA and CDR2 FQGNSA. This CDR3 spans 12 amino acids. Trimming pared 5 bases from V and 0 bases from J, leaving 5 bases between. Here the CDR3 reads CASSPNSYEQYF. Partial CDR3 DNA: TGTGCCAGCAGCCCTAACTCCTACGAG.

There are a few counts of this clone. The sequence runs out 3 residues before the end of the CDR3; the remainder is reconstructed from the germline J gene. The chain carries TRBV6-2 or TRBV6-3 and TRBJ1-2, with no clear D. Germline V lookup: CDR1 MNHEY, CDR2 SVGEGT. The CDR3 has 11 residues. The CDR3 reads CASRHADTYTF. The CDR3 bases that were read are TGTGCCAGCAGGCACGCAGATACC.

A remark on this clone: A read error is possible here, since a much larger clone lies one base away. The sequence runs out 3 residues before the end of the CDR3; the remainder is reconstructed from the germline J gene. Other DNA variants within this sample encode the same CDR3. The rearrangement links TRBV7-8 to TRBJ1-1, with D possibly being TRBD1 (6 bases). The CDR3 has 14 residues. Germline V gene data show CDR1 as SGHVS and CDR2 as FQNEAQ. The covered CDR3 bases are TGTGCCAGTAGCTTGCTAAGCCGACAGGCTGAA. This sequence encodes CASSLLSRQAE. The entire CDR3 protein reads CASSLLSRQAEAFF.

This clone was recorded many times. Read data end 3 residues before the CDR3 end; the end is taken from the germline J gene. The chain has TRBV30 and TRBJ2-1; D is perhaps TRBD1 (6 bases). CDR1 is GTSNPN and CDR2 is SVGIG in the germline V gene (reference sequence). This CDR3 comprises 15 residues. The V end lost 5 bases, the J end lost 1 base, and 15 bases lay between the germline ends. CDR3 DNA (partial): TGTGCCTGGGAGTCCGGGACAAGTTCCTACAATGAG. Its translation is CAWESGTSSYNE. From start to end, the CDR3 is CAWESGTSSYNEQFF.

By proportion, this clone is medium-sized. The CDR3 extends 3 residues past the end of the read, so its final part is completed from the germline J gene. The chain joins TRBV5-1 to TRBJ2-5; a weak D match, TRBD1 (6 bases). CDR3 length: 15 residues. Germline V gives CDR1 SGHRS, CDR2 YFSETQ. V lost 4 bases and J lost 0, with 13 bases in between. CDR3 sequence: CASSALQGDQETQYF. The DNA read from the CDR3 is TGCGCCAGCAGCGCATTACAGGGAGACCAAGAGACC.

This clone was observed many times. Here the CDR3 reads CSASGLAGPSYNEQFF. Incomplete CDR3 DNA: TGCAGTGCTTCAGGACTAGCGGGACCCTCCTACAATGAG. The chain has TRBV20-1 and TRBJ2-1, with 12 bases lining up with TRBD2. The read ends 3 residues before the CDR3 terminus; that terminus is restored from the germline J gene. The germline V gene has CDR1 DFQATT and CDR2 SNEGSKA (reference sequence). Trimming cost V 5 bases and J 0 bases; bases outside gene matches: 5. The CDR3 extends over 16 amino acids.

This clone was found many times. The read ends 3 residues shy of where the CDR3 ends; the end is completed using the germline J gene. This chain connects TRBV5-4 to TRBJ2-3; 8 positions agree with TRBD1. The CDR3 covers 14 residues. Germline CDR1 SGHNT, CDR2 YYREEE (reference sequence). J lost 2 bases, V lost 3 bases, and 2 bases had no gene match. The covered CDR3 bases are TGTGCCAGCAGCTGGGACAGGTCCACAGATACG. Translating it yields CASSWDRSTDT. In full, the CDR3 is CASSWDRSTDTQYF.

On this clone: With the read ending 3 residues before the CDR3 end, the germline J gene is used to fill in that end. V usage is TRBV7-3 and J usage is TRBJ2-7; 12 bases align to TRBD2. The CDR3 has 15 amino acids. The germline V gene has CDR1 SGHTA and CDR2 FQGTGA. V was pared by 7 bases and J by 1 base, with 5 bases of the junction left unmatched. The CDR3 spells CASTRTSGNSYEQYF. The sequenced part of the CDR3 DNA is TGTGCCAGCACTCGGACTAGCGGGAATTCCTACGAG.

Comment on this clone: The CDR3 is cut off 3 residues early in the read; its end comes from the germline J gene. The chain uses TRBV11-3 and TRBJ2-1; D uncertain. The germline V gene has CDR1 SGHNT and CDR2 YENEEA. The CDR3 extends over 13 amino acids. V lost 6 bases to trimming and J lost 4 bases, with 10 bases between them. The CDR3 is CASSSPLYNEQFF. The DNA read from the CDR3 is TGTGCCAGCAGTTCGCCACTGTACAATGAG.

Concerning this clone: Coverage ceases 3 residues before the CDR3 finishes, and the germline J gene fills in the end. V and J are TRBV20-1 and TRBJ2-1; 12 nucleotides align to TRBD2. The CDR3 loop spans 16 amino acids. The V gene's germline CDR1 is DFQATT and CDR2 SNEGSKA (reference sequence). The V segment lost 4 bases and the J segment 8 bases; nucleotides outside the gene matches: 12. The part of the CDR3 DNA that was read is TGCAGTGCTAAAGCGTCGACTAGCGGGAGTAGGTATGAG. This translates into CSAKASTSGSRYE. The CDR3 reads in full as CSAKASTSGSRYEQFF.

This clone showed up many times. The CDR3 end lies 3 residues beyond the end of the read and is filled in from the germline J gene. The chain employs TRBV3-1 (or the pseudogene TRBV3-2) and TRBJ2-7, with D perhaps given as TRBD1 or TRBD2 (5 bases each). The CDR3 consists of 15 residues. Germline V CDR1 and CDR2: LGHDT, YNNKEL (reference sequence). V lost 2 bases and J lost 1, with 12 bases in between. The chain's CDR3 is CASSQQGEGSYEQYF. The CDR3 DNA, read in part, is TGTGCCAGCAGCCAACAGGGAGAGGGGTCCTACGAG.

As to this clone: The CDR3 is cut off 3 residues early in the read; its end comes from the germline J gene. This chain uses TRBV18 with TRBJ2-2, with D unclear. Germline loops: CDR1 KGHSH, CDR2 LQKENI. The CDR3 runs 11 residues. V lost 2 bases and J lost 9, with 4 bases in between. CDR3: CASSPGRELFF. The covered CDR3 bases are TGTGCCAGCTCACCAGGCCGGGAG.

Ten or more counts support this clone. A much larger clone lies one base from this, so it may be a read error. The CDR3 end lies 3 residues beyond the end of the read and is filled in from the germline J gene. The rearrangement uses TRBV28 and TRBJ1-4, with D perhaps matching TRBD1 (6 bases). CDR1 is MDHEN, CDR2 SYDVKM, per germline. The CDR3 sequence is 16 residues long. The covered CDR3 bases are TGTGCCGGCAGTGAACCATCGGGGGGCGGGAATGAAAAA. This sequence encodes CAGSEPSGGGNEK. From start to end, the CDR3 is CAGSEPSGGGNEKLFF.

This clone was seen a few times. The sequenced fragment ends 3 residues before the CDR3 boundary, so the rest is inferred from the germline J gene. The chain uses TRBV2 and TRBJ2-3, with 13 bases fitting TRBD2. This CDR3 has 17 amino acids. CDR1 and CDR2 from the germline V gene are SNHLY and FYNNEI. V lost 5 bases, J lost 1 base, and 6 bases stayed unmatched. The CDR3: CASSRTSGRGGTDTQYF. The part of the CDR3 DNA that was read is TGTGCCAGCAGTAGGACTAGCGGGAGAGGGGGCACAGATACG.

About this clone: With the read ending 3 residues before the CDR3 end, the germline J gene is used to fill in that end. The genes are TRBV16 and TRBJ2-7; 8 bases are shared with TRBD1. The CDR3 is 15 amino acids. Trimming cost V 4 bases and J 4 bases; bases outside gene matches: 9. Germline V CDR1 and CDR2: KGHSY, FQNENV. This chain's CDR3 is CASSRGAGGVYEQYF. The part of the CDR3 DNA that was read is TGTGCCAGCAGCCGAGGAGCAGGGGGCGTTTACGAG.

This clone was observed at least ten times. The DNA read from the CDR3 is TGCAGTGCTTCGTTGACTAGCGGTAACTCAGATACG. This gives the protein CSASLTSGNSDT. The full CDR3 protein is CSASLTSGNSDTQYF. The V call is TRBV20-1, the J call TRBJ2-3; 9 bases match TRBD2. The missing CDR3 end, 3 residues past where the read stops, is filled in from the germline J gene. V was pared by 5 bases and J by 4 bases, with 10 bases of the junction left unmatched. The CDR3 has 15 amino acids. Germline CDR1 is DFQATT and CDR2 is SNEGSKA (reference sequence).

This clone showed up many times. The read ends 3 residues early relative to the CDR3; the germline J gene fills the gap. This chain connects TRBV20-1 to TRBJ2-1; weak D call: TRBD2 (5 bases). V lost 0 bases, J lost 0 bases, and 15 bases lay in between. Per the germline V gene, CDR1 is DFQATT and CDR2 is SNEGSKA (reference sequence). The CDR3 covers 17 residues. The DNA read from the CDR3 is TGCAGTGCTAGAGATCCCCTGGCGGGCAGCTCCTACAATGAG. It codes for CSARDPLAGSSYNE. The complete CDR3 protein is CSARDPLAGSSYNEQFF.

This clone was found many times. CDR3 DNA, as far as it was read: TGTGCCAGCAGCGCCGGGACTAGCGGGAGGACAGATACG. Translating it yields CASSAGTSGRTDT. The whole CDR3 sequence reads CASSAGTSGRTDTQYF. The V call is TRBV7-3, the J call TRBJ2-3; 15 nucleotides line up with TRBD2. The CDR3 end is not reached by the read, which stops 3 residues before it; the germline J gene fills it in. J lost 3 bases, V lost 5 bases, and 3 bases had no gene match. Germline values: CDR1 SGHTA, CDR2 FQGTGA. The CDR3 length is 16 residues.

This clone has at least ten counts. The CDR3 extends 3 residues past the end of the read, so its final part is completed from the germline J gene. The chain combines TRBV20-1 with TRBJ1-1, with TRBD1 matching 7 bases. The trim removed 6 bases at V and 3 bases at J, leaving 4 bases unmatched. The CDR3 is 12 residues long. Germline V gene data show CDR1 as DFQATT and CDR2 as SNEGSKA (reference sequence). CDR3 DNA, as far as it was read: TGCAGTGCAAACACAGGGGACACTGAA. Translating it yields CSANTGDTE. The entire CDR3 is CSANTGDTEAFF.

This clone was counted many times. The CDR3 goes on 3 residues after the read ends, and that part is filled in from the germline J gene. V is TRBV20-1 and J is TRBJ2-1; D is possibly TRBD2 (5 bases). V lost 6 bases and J 2 bases, leaving 23 bases between the germline ends. Germline V gives CDR1 DFQATT, CDR2 SNEGSKA (reference sequence). The CDR3 runs to 17 residues. The CDR3 loop is CSALGQERRVTYNEQFF. The CDR3 DNA, read in part, is TGCAGTGCCCTTGGGCAAGAGAGGCGGGTTACCTACAATGAG.

This clone was counted at least ten times. The CDR3 end is not reached by the read, which stops 3 residues before it; the germline J gene fills it in. The chain uses TRBV7-9 and TRBJ1-4; D is possibly TRBD1 (6 bases). CDR1 and CDR2 from the germline V gene are SEHNR and FQNEAQ (reference sequence). The CDR3 covers 15 residues. Trimming shortened V by 5 bases and J by 3 bases, and 13 bases separated the two germline ends. CDR3 sequence reads: CASSHRERSNEKLFF. CDR3 bases read: TGTGCCAGCAGCCACAGGGAAAGGTCTAATGAAAAA.

This clone was detected a few times. The read ends 3 residues before the CDR3 terminus; that terminus is restored from the germline J gene. This chain connects TRBV5-1 to TRBJ1-1; 8 bases agree with TRBD1. This CDR3 is built from 16 residues. Germline V gene sequence: CDR1 SGHRS, CDR2 YFSETQ. V gave up 4 bases and J gave up 2 bases; unmatched junction bases: 10. Incomplete CDR3 DNA: TGCGCCAGCAGCCAGGACGCCCAGGGGGCAAACACTGAA. It is translated as CASSQDAQGANTE. The entire CDR3 sequence reads CASSQDAQGANTEAFF.

This clone was counted at least ten times. The CDR3 goes on 3 residues after the read ends, and that part is filled in from the germline J gene. J is TRBJ2-5 and V is TRBV13, with 7 bases matching TRBD2. This CDR3 is built from 14 residues. Germline CDR1 PRHDT, CDR2 FYEKMQ (reference sequence). With V trimmed by 5 bases and J by 4 bases, 7 bases remained unmatched. The CDR3 bases that were read are TGTGCCAGCAGCGGGGGACTACTCGGAGAGACC. Amino acids: CASSGGLLGET. The entire CDR3 protein reads CASSGGLLGETQYF.